These T cell receptor beta chains were read from a single sample in a study of technical replicates of blood from a few donors. Produced via immunoSEQ multiplex PCR; TCRdb's table is partial and in-frame only. The table lists tens of thousands of clones, about 97% of them singletons, with 0.25% to 0.35% in the top ten. Sequencing was carried out using T cells isolated from PBMCs. The source is a human donor in good health. CDR3s include the opening cysteine and the closing phenylalanine or tryptophan. D genes are given only for firm matches. Clone size is stated in some rows and not others, as once, few, many or a class when expanded.

TGCAGCGTCGTCCCGGGACAGGGTAAAGCTTTCTTT	CSVVPGQGKAFF	NA	TRBD1	TRBV29-1	TRBJ1-1
TGCGCCAGCAGCTTGGTTCAGGGGTTCAATGAGCAGTTCTTC	CASSLVQGFNEQFF	NA	NA	TRBV5-1	TRBJ2-1
TGTGCCAGCAGCCCTTTAGGACAGGGTGGGGATACGCAGTATTTT	CASSPLGQGGDTQYF	NA	TRBD1	TRBV5-4	TRBJ2-3
TGTGCCAGCAGCACCACTAATCGTGGGAGGGGGCGAAAGGGACTAGCGGGAGCGGACATTCAGTACTTC	CASSTTNRGRGRKGLAGADIQYF	NA	NA	TRBV21-1	TRBJ2-4
TGTGCCACCACAGGGGAGGCCTACAATGAGCAGTTCTTC	CATTGEAYNEQFF	NA	NA	TRBV10-3	TRBJ2-1
TGTGCCAGTAGTATGTTGTTAGGCAGGGGGCTTCGAGACACTGAAGCTTTCTTT	CASSMLLGRGLRDTEAFF	once	TRBD1	TRBV19	TRBJ1-1
TGTGCCAGTAGTAGGACAGGGGTCGGGGAGCTGTTTTTT	CASSRTGVGELFF	NA	TRBD1	TRBV19	TRBJ2-2
TGTGCCTGGAGTGGGGACTACAGGGAAAAACTGTTTTTT	CAWSGDYREKLFF	NA	NA	TRBV30	TRBJ1-4
TGTGCCAGCAGCGCCGGACTAGCAGAACAATACGAGCAGTACTTC	CASSAGLAEQYEQYF	NA	TRBD2	TRBV9	TRBJ2-7
TGTGCCAGTAGTCCGATAGAGGGTAGGCGGGACGAGCAGTACTTC	CASSPIEGRRDEQYF	once	NA	TRBV19	TRBJ2-7
TGTGCCAGCTCAACTTACGAGCAGTACTTC	CASSTYEQYF	NA	NA	TRBV2	TRBJ2-7
TGTGCCAGCAGCTTAGATCTAACGGTGGCTGAAGCTTTCTTT	CASSLDLTVAEAFF	NA	NA	TRBV11-2	TRBJ1-1
TGTGCCAGCAGCCCAAGACAGGGGCTCTACGAGCAGTACTTC	CASSPRQGLYEQYF	NA	TRBD1	TRBV4-2	TRBJ2-7
TGTGCCAGCAGTGAAGCGCTTCAGGAAACGGGACAGCACTACGAGCAGTACTTC	CASSEALQETGQHYEQYF	NA	TRBD1	TRBV2	TRBJ2-7
TGTGCCAGCAGCCGAGACAGGACCACAGATACGCAGTATTTT	CASSRDRTTDTQYF	once	NA	TRBV11-2	TRBJ2-3
TGTGCCAGCAGCTTGGGGGGAACTAATGAAAAACTGTTTTTT	CASSLGGTNEKLFF	NA	NA	TRBV7-9	TRBJ1-4
TGCGCCAGCAGCCCGGAGGCGGGCCCGAACTATGGCTACACCTTC	CASSPEAGPNYGYTF	NA	NA	TRBV5-1	TRBJ1-2
TGCAGCGTTGTCCTTAACAGGGAGACTGAAGCTTTCTTT	CSVVLNRETEAFF	NA	NA	TRBV29-1	TRBJ1-1
TGTGCCAGCAGTTTGCCGGGACAGAACCAAGAGACCCAGTACTTC	CASSLPGQNQETQYF	once	TRBD1	TRBV7-8	TRBJ2-5
TGTGCCAGCAGTGAGGTTTGGACTAGCGGGGTCCAAGAGACCCAGTACTTC	CASSEVWTSGVQETQYF	NA	TRBD2	TRBV6-1	TRBJ2-5
TGTGCCAGCAGTGGATACGCGGGACTAGCGGGAGGGAGCTCCTACGAGCAGTACTTC	CASSGYAGLAGGSSYEQYF	NA	TRBD2	TRBV6-1	TRBJ2-7
TGTGCCAGCAGCTTCGGACAGCTCTATGGCTACACCTTC	CASSFGQLYGYTF	NA	NA	TRBV5-6	TRBJ1-2
TGTGCCAGCAGCGTTACACAGGGGCCGAACACTGAAGCTTTCTTT	CASSVTQGPNTEAFF	NA	TRBD1	TRBV9	TRBJ1-1
TGTGCCAGCAGGCTAGGACAGGCCCAATGGCAGCCCCAGCATTTT	CASRLGQAQWQPQHF	NA	TRBD1	TRBV5-5	TRBJ1-5